This T cell receptor (beta chain) was captured by sequencing in a study of early T cells in non-severe SARS-CoV-2 infection. Germline V gives CDR1 SGHDN, CDR2 FVKESK. The CDR3 contains 13 residues. This clonotype was found a few times. At one boundary the junction diverges from the germline segment, which might be a read error. Unique molecular identifier tags were affixed to discrete cDNA molecules. From the 5' RACE reads, TCRdb called clonotypes with MiXCR, one entry per CDR3 protein. The sample has about 77,000 distinct CDR3 sequences, about 16% seen once. The J gene is TRBJ2-3, the V gene TRBV14; D may match TRBD1 or TRBD2 (5 bases each). Sequenced sample: whole blood. This TCR derives from an adult who was a healthcare worker with PCR-confirmed SARS-CoV-2 infection or an uninfected control (not recorded which). CDR3 coding DNA: TGTGCCAGCAGCCAAGATCAAAGGGACCGGGCGGATTTT. Encoded protein: CASSQDQRDRADF.